In its sample, the clone carrying this TCR beta chain ranks as large (0.1 to 1%). Its antigen is still unknown. These data are taken from a study of immune heterogeneity within non-small cell lung tumors. Regarding the study as a whole: Within each patient, tumor sites shared identical dominant CDR3 beta clonotypes and also held site-unique high-frequency clones.

Bulk tumor genomic DNA was the template, and each sample received roughly 590 ng. Surgery yielded several widely spaced biopsies per primary tumor. Undergoing curative surgery were patients whose non-small cell lung cancer was untreated and newly diagnosed. Germline assignment: CDR1 SGHRS and CDR2 YFSETQ. The V end was cut by 0 bases, the J end by 2 bases, with 12 bases between. CDR3 size: 15 residues. Amplification of the TCR beta CDR3 was achieved through multiplex PCR with 32 V and 13 J primers. TCRdb ran MiXCR on the multiplex PCR reads and lists one entry per CDR3 protein. Of about 20,000 distinct CDR3 sequences in the sample, roughly 29% were seen once.

The sequencing input was lung tumor tissue. The gene calls are TRBV5-1 and TRBJ2-7; maybe TRBD2 (6 bases). This TCR was recovered from a man in his forties with non-small cell lung cancer. The CDR3 DNA sequence: TGCGCCAGCAGCTTGGTTAGCGGAGGTACCTACGAGCAGTACTTC. Amino acid sequence: CASSLVSGGTYEQYF.